This TCR beta chain was captured in a study of Ad26.COV2.S vaccination and SARS-CoV-2 variants. The overall study: The vaccine Ad26.COV2.S was put into the muscle once, or twice with 56 days between.

Profiled with immunoSEQ multiplex PCR; TCRdb holds only in-frame clones, not every one. Seen here are fewer than 900,000 clones, 89% observed once, and the top ten hold about 1.5%. With respect to this clone: Antigen: not known.

Study-level points and caveats: Across vaccine and placebo recipients, the breadth of non-spike TCRs was similar. Quantification of TCR breadth and depth may have yielded underestimates of total T cell responses.

Documented treatment: about 20 received Ad26.COV2.S at low or high dose, single or two shots; roughly 5 received placebo; per-sample allocation not given. Each sample was drawn 63 days after the first injection (of vaccine or placebo). The CDR3 runs 15 residues. Germline values: CDR1 SGHRS, CDR2 YFSETQ. Trimming took off 2 bases at V and 2 bases at J, with 14 bases between the two ends. The chain uses TRBV5-1 and TRBJ2-7, with D tentatively TRBD1 (6 bases). This receptor was taken from a person aged 18 to 65 who received the Ad26.COV2.S COVID-19 vaccine or a placebo. The input for sequencing was peripheral blood, taken in a trial of Ad26.COV2.S vaccine versus placebo. The CDR3 DNA sequence: TGCGCCAGCAGCTTTCAGGGGATAACGGCCTACGAGCAGTACTTC. As protein: CASSFQGITAYEQYF.